This entry features one T cell receptor (beta chain) sequence. The V end was cut by 4 bases, the J end by 0 bases, with 23 bases between. Germline CDR1 LGHNT, CDR2 FRNRAP. CDR3 length equals 19 residues. Data came from immunoSEQ multiplex PCR; TCRdb stores just in-frame clones and leaves some out. The repertoire holds some 83,000 clones, about 91% seen once, with 3.5% to 4% in the top ten. This specimen comes from a study of T cell changes during pregnancy in multiple sclerosis. The chain recombines TRBV12-5 with TRBJ2-3; a possible D gene is TRBD1 (6 bases). The sample here was PBMCs, taken in the first trimester of pregnancy. This sequence was found in a female donor in good health, serving as a control in a pregnancy study. Some clones in this sample may be carry-over from other donors' samples. The CDR3 nucleotides are TGTGCTAGTGGTTCCCCAGGGGCCCCAGACACCTCTAGCACAGATACGCAGTATTTT. Translation: CASGSPGAPDTSSTDTQYF.